This T cell receptor beta chain was retrieved from a study of response to subunit inactivated influenza vaccine. Overall study findings and caveats: Only a handful of new T cells, the authors suggested, are recruited with each seasonal influenza vaccination.

This clonotype has more than one count but fewer than ten. Its antigen is not identified. TCRdb processed the RT-PCR reads anew with MiXCR; each CDR3 protein has one entry. Here the sample spans approximately 700,000 distinct CDR3 sequences, about a sixth being singletons. The length of the CDR3 is 11 residues. Germline V lookup: CDR1 SEHNR, CDR2 FQNEAQ (reference sequence). Trimming removed 7 bases from V and 14 bases from J, with 15 bases in between. The sequencing here drew on PBMCs from blood, taken 11 to 12 days after vaccination. The sequence derives from a man between 50 and 59 years old who received an inactivated influenza vaccine. The V gene is TRBV7-9, the J gene TRBJ2-1; D could derive from TRBD1 or TRBD2 (5 bases each). CDR3 loop: CASTPGTGKFF. The DNA of the CDR3 is TGTGCCAGCACCCCCGGGACCGGCAAGTTCTTC. Full variable domain (rest looked up from reference TRBV7-9 and TRBJ2-1): DTGVSQNPRHKITKRGQNVTFRCDPISEHNRLYWYRQTLGQGPEFLTYFQNEAQLEKSRLLSDRFSAERPKGSFSTLEIQRTEQGDSAMYLCASTPGTGKFFGPGTRLTVL.